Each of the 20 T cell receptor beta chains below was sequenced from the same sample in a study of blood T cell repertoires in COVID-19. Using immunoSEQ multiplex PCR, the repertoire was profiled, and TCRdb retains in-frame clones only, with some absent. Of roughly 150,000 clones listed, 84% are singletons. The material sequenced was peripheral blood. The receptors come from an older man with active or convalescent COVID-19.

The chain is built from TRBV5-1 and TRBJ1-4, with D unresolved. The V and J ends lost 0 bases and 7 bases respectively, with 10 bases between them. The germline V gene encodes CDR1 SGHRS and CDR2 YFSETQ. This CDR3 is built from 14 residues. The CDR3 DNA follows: TGCGCCAGCAGCTTGGGAGGGCCGTCTGAAAAACTGTTTTTT. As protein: CASSLGGPSEKLFF.

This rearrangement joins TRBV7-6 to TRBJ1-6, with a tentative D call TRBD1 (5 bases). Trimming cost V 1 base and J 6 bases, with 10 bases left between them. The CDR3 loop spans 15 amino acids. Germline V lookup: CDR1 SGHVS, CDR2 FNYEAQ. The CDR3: CASSLEGIVNSPLHF. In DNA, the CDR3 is TGTGCCAGCAGCTTAGAGGGGATAGTTAATTCACCCCTCCACTTT.

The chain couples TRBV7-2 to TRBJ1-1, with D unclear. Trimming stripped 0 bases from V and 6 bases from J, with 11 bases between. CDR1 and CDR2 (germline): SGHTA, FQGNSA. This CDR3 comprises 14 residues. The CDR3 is CASSLAEALPEAFF. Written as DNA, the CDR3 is TGTGCCAGCAGCTTAGCGGAGGCCCTCCCTGAAGCTTTCTTT.

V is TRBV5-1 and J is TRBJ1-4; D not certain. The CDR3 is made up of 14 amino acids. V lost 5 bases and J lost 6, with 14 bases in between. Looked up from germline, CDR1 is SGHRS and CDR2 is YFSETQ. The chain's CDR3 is CASRRNQAYEKLFF. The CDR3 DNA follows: TGCGCCAGCAGACGGAACCAGGCGTATGAAAAACTGTTTTTT. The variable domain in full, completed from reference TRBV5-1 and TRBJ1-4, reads KAGVTQTPRYLIKTRGQQVTLSCSPISGHRSVSWYQQTPGQGLQFLFEYFSETQRNKGNFPGRFSGRQFSNSRSEMNVSTLELGDSALYLCASRRNQAYEKLFFGSGTQLSVL.

CDR3 DNA sequence: TGTGCCACCAGTGACCGTGGGTGGCCTAGAGGAGATACGCAGTATTTT. Residues: CATSDRGWPRGDTQYF. The rearrangement uses TRBV24-1 and TRBJ2-3; D gene uncertain. The CDR3 loop spans 16 amino acids. Per the germline V gene, CDR1 is KGHDR and CDR2 is SFDVKD. V lost 4 bases and J 5 bases, leaving 18 bases between the germline ends.

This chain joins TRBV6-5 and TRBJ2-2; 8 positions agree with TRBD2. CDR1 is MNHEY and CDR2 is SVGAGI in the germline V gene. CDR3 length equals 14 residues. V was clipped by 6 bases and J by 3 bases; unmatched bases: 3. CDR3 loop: CASRRGDYTGELFF. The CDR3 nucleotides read TGTGCCAGCAGGCGGGGGGACTACACCGGGGAGCTGTTTTTT.

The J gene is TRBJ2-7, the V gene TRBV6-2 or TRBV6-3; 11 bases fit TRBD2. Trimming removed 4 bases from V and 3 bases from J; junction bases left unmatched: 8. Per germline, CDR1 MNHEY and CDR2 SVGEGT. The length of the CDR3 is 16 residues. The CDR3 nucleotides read TGTGCCAGCAGTTTCTCAAGACTAGCGGGGATCTACGAGCAGTACTTC. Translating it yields CASSFSRLAGIYEQYF.

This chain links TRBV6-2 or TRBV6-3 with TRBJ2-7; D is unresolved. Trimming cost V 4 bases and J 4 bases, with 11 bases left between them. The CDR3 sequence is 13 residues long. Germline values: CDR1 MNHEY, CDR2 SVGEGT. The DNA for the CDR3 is TGTGCCAGCAGTTTTACGAGCGCGTACGAGCAGTACTTC. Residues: CASSFTSAYEQYF.

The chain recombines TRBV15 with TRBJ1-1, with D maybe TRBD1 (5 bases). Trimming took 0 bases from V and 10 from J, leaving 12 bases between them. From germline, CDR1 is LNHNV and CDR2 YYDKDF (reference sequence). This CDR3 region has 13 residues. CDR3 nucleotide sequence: TGTGCCACCAGCAGAGATCAGACGGGGGGAGCTTTCTTT. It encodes CATSRDQTGGAFF.

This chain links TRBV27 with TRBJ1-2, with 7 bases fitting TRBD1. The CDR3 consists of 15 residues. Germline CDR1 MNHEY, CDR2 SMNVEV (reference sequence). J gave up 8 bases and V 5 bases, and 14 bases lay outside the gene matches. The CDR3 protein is CASSPRGRGRGGYTF. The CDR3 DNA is TGTGCCAGCAGTCCCAGAGGTAGGGGGCGCGGAGGCTACACCTTC.

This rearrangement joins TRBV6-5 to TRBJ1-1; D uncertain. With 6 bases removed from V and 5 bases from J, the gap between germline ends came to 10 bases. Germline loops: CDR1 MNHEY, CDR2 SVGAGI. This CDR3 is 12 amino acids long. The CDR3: CASSPLYTEAFF. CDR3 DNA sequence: TGTGCCAGCAGCCCACTGTATACTGAAGCTTTCTTT.

The chain's CDR3 is CASSLVAGGGTGELFF. CDR3 bases: TGTGCCAGCAGCTTAGTAGCGGGGGGTGGGACCGGGGAGCTGTTTTTT. The chain has TRBV7-2 and TRBJ2-2; TRBD2 matches 10 bases. CDR1 SGHTA and CDR2 FQGNSA come from the germline V gene. The CDR3 covers 16 residues. Germline trimming cut 1 base from V and 5 bases from J; bases unmatched to any gene: 4.

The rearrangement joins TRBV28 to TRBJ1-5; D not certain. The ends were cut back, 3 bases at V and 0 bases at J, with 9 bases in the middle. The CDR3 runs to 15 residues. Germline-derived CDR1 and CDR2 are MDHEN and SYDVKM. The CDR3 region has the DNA TGTGCCAGCAGTTTGGGAGGGAATAGCAATCAGCCCCAGCATTTT. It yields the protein CASSLGGNSNQPQHF.

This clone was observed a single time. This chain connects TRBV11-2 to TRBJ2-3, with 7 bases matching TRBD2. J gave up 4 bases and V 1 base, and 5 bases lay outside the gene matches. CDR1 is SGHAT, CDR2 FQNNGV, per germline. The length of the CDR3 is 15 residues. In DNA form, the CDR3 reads TGTGCCAGCAGCTTAGGCCCCAGCGGGGCAGATACGCAGTATTTT. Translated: CASSLGPSGADTQYF.

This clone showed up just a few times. Here the CDR3 DNA reads TGCGCCCGCCGGGCGGGGGCCGGGGGGGAGACCCAGTACTTC. Residues: CARRAGAGGETQYF. This chain uses TRBV5-1 with TRBJ2-5; TRBD2 might be the D (7 bases). Germline-derived CDR1 and CDR2 are SGHRS and YFSETQ. The CDR3 extends over 14 amino acids. The V end was cut by 10 bases, the J end by 5 bases, with 21 bases between.

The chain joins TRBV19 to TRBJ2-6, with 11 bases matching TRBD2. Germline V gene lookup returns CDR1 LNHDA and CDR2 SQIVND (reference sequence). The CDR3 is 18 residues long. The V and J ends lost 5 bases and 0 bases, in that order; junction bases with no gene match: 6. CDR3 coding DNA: TGTGCCAGTAGTGGGCTAGCGGGGGGCCCCTCTGGGGCCAACGTCCTGACTTTC. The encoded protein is CASSGLAGGPSGANVLTF.

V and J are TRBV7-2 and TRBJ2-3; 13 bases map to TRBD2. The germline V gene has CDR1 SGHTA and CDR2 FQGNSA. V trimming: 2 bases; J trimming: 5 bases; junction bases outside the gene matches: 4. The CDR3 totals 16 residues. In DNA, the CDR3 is TGTGCCAGCAGCTTAACTCGACTAGCGGGGGGAGATACGCAGTATTTT. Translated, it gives CASSLTRLAGGDTQYF.

The CDR3 DNA follows: TGTGCCAGCAGCTTAGAAGGGGGACTAGCGGGACCCTACAATGAGCAGTTCTTC. Protein: CASSLEGGLAGPYNEQFF. The chain has TRBV7-9 and TRBJ2-1; 13 bases map to TRBD2. V shed 1 base, J shed 2 bases, and the junction held 5 bases outside the gene matches. The CDR3 is 18 residues long. CDR1 is SEHNR and CDR2 is FQNEAQ in the germline V gene (reference sequence).

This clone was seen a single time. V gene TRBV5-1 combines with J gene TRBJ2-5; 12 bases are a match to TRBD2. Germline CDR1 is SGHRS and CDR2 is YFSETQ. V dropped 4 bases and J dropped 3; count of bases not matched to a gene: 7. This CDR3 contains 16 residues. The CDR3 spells CASSRRTSGNEETQYF. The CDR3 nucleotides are TGCGCCAGCAGCCGACGGACTAGCGGGAACGAAGAGACCCAGTACTTC.

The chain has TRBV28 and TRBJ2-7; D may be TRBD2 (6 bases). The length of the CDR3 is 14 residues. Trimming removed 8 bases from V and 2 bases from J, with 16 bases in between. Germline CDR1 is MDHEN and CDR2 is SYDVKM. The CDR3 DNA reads TGTGCCAGCCGAAGGAGGGAGGCCGCCTACGAGCAGTACTTC. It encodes CASRRREAAYEQYF.